A single T cell receptor beta chain is shown here with its context. Its target is unknown. The sample belongs to a study of monozygotic twins with inflammatory bowel disease. Overall study results and limits: The authors could not tell different T cell subtypes apart.

This CDR3 has 12 amino acids. TCRdb reanalyzed the 5' RACE reads and collapses them to one entry per CDR3 protein, without DNA. The sample spans roughly 140,000 distinct CDR3 sequences; the ten largest clones claim less than 3%. The sequenced sample consisted of blood. V usage is TRBV12-3 or TRBV12-4 and J usage is TRBJ1-1. The sequence was obtained from a human donor with ulcerative colitis or Crohn's disease, or a healthy co-twin of an affected twin (not recorded which). CDR3 residues: CASSAANTEAFF.